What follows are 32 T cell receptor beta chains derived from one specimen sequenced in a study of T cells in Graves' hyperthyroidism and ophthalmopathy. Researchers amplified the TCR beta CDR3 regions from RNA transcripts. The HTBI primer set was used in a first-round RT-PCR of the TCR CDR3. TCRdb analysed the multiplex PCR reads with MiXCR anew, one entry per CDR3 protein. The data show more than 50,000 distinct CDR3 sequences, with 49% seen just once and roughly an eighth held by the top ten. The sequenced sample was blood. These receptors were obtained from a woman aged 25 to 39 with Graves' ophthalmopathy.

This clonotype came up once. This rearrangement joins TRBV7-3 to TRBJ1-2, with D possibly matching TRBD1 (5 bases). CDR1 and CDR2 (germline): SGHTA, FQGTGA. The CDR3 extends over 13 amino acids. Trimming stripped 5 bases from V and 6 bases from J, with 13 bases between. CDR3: CASSLAAGHGYTF. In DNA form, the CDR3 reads TGTGCCAGCAGCCTAGCCGCAGGGCATGGCTACACCTTC. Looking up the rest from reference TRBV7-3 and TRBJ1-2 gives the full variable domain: GAGVSQTPSNKVTEKGKYVELRCDPISGHTALYWYRQSLGQGPEFLIYFQGTGAADDSGLPNDRFFAVRPEGSVSTLKIQRTERGDSAVYLCASSLAAGHGYTFGSGTRLTVV.

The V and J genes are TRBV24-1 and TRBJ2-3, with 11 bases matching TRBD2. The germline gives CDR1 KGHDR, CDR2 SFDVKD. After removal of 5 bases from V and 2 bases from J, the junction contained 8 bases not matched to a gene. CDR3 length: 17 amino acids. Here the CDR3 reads CATSGGLAGRYTDTQYF. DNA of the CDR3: TGTGCCACCAGTGGCGGACTAGCGGGTCGATACACAGATACGCAGTATTTT.

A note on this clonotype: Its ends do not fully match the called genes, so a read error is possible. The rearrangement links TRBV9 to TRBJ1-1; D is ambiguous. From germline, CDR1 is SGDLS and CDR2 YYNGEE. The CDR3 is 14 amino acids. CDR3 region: CAGSVVPTNTEAFF. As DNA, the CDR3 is TGTGCCGGCAGCGTAGTCCCTACGAACACTGAAGCCTTCTTC.

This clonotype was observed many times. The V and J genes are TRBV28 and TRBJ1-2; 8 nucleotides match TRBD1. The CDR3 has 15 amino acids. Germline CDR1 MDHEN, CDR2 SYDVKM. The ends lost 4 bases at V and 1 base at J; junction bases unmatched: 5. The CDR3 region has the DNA TGTGCCAGCAGTTCCGACAGGGGCATTAACTATGGCTACACCTTC. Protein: CASSSDRGINYGYTF.

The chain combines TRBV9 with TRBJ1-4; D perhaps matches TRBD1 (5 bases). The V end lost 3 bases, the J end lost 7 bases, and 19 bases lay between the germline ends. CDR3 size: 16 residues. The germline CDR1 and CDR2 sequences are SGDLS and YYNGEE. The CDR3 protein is CASSEGSGGEAEKLFF. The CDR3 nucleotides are TGTGCCAGCAGCGAGGGGAGCGGGGGAGAGGCTGAAAAACTGTTTTTT.

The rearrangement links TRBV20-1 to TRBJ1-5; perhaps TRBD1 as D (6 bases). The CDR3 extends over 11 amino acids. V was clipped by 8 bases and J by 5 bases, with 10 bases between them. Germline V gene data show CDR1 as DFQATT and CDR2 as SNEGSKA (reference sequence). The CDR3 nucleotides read TGCAGTTTGGAGGGGGATCAGCCCCAGCATTTT. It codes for CSLEGDQPQHF.

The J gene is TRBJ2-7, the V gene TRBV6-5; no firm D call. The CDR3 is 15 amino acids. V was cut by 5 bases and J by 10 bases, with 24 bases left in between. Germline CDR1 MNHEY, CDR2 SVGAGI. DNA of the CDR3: TGTGCCAGCAGTCCTGAACTAACGGTGCCTTGCGAACAGTACTTC. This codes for CASSPELTVPCEQYF.

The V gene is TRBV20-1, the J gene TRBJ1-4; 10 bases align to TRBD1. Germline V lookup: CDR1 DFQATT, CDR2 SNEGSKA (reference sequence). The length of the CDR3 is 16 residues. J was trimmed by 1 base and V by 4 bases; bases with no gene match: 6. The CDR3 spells CSANLRTGGTNEKLFF. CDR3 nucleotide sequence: TGCAGTGCTAACCTAAGGACAGGGGGAACTAATGAAAAACTGTTTTTT.

CDR3 coding DNA: TGTGCCAGTAGTATATCGGGGGGCTACACCTTC. As protein: CASSISGGYTF. V gene TRBV19 combines with J gene TRBJ1-2; unclear D gene. CDR1 and CDR2 (germline): LNHDA, SQIVND (reference sequence). The V gene lost 2 bases and the J gene lost 8 bases, with 6 bases spanning the gap. The CDR3 runs 11 residues.

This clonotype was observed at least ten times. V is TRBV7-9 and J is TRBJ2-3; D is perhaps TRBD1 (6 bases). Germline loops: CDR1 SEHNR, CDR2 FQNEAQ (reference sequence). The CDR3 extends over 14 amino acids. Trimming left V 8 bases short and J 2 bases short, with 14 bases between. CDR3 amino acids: CASEKQGITDTQYF. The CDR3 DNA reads TGTGCCAGCGAGAAACAGGGAATCACAGATACGCAGTATTTT.

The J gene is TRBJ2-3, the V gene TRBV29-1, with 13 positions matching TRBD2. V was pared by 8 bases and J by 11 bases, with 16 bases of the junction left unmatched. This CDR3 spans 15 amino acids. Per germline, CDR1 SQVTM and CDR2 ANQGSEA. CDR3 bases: TGCAGCTTCTGGACTAGCGGGAGCTCCTACAATGAGCAGTATTTT. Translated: CSFWTSGSSYNEQYF.

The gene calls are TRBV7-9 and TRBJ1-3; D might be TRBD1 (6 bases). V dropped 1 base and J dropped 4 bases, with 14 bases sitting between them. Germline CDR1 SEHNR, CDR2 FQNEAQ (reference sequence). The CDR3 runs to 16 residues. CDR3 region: CASSLVLGGLGNTIYF. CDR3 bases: TGTGCCAGCAGCTTAGTCCTGGGGGGGCTAGGAAACACCATATATTTT.

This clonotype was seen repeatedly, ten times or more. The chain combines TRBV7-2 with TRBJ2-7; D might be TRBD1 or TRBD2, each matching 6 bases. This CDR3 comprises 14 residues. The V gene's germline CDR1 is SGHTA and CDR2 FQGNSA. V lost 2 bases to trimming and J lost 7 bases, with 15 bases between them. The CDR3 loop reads CASSLTTGAREQYF. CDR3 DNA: TGTGCCAGCAGCTTAACGACGGGGGCAAGGGAGCAGTACTTC.

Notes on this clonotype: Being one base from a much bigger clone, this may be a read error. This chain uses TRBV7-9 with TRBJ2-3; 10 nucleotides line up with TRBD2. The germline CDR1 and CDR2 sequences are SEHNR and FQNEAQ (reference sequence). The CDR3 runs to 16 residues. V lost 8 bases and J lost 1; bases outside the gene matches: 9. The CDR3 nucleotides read TGTGCCAGCGGCCCTAGCGGGAGAATAGGCACAGATACGCAGTATTTT. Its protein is CASGPSGRIGTDTQYF.

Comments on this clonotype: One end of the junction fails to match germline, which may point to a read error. The CDR3 protein is CASSEPNTGELSW. For the CDR3, the DNA is TGTGCCAGCAGTGAACCGAACACCGGGGAGCTGTCTTGG. V and J are TRBV6-1 and TRBJ2-2; D is possibly TRBD2 (5 bases). Germline V CDR1 and CDR2: MNHNS, SASEGT. The CDR3 extends over 13 amino acids.

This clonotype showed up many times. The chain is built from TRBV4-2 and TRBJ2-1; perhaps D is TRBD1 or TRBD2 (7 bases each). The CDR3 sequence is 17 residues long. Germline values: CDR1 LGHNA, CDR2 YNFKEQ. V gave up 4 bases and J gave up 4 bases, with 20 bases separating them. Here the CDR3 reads CASSRQTSRGDYNEQFF. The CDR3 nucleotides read TGTGCCAGCAGCCGCCAGACTAGCAGGGGGGATTACAATGAGCAGTTCTTC.

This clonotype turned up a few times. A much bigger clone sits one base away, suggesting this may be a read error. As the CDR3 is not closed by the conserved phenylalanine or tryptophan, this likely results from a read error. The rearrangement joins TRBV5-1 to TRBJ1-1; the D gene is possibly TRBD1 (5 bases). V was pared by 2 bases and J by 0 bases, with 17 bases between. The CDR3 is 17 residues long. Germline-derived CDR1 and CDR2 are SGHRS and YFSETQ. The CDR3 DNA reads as TGCGCCAGCAGCTTCTCGCCTTTCGACAGCCTGAACACTGAAGCTTTCTTG. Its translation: CASSFSPFDSLNTEAFL.

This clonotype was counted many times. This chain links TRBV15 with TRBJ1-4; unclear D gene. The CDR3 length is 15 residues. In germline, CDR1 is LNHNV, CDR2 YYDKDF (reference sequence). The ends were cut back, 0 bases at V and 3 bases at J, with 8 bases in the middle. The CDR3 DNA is TGTGCCACCAGCAGAGATGTGATTGCTAATGAAAAACTGTTTTTT. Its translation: CATSRDVIANEKLFF.

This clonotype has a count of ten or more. CDR3 sequence reads: CASSPNLLDNEKLFF. The CDR3, as DNA: TGTGCCAGCAGCCCGAATTTGTTAGATAATGAAAAACTGTTTTTT. The V call is TRBV11-2, the J call TRBJ1-4; D is ambiguous. Germline CDR1 SGHAT, CDR2 FQNNGV. With 5 bases removed from V and 4 bases from J, the gap between germline ends came to 14 bases. The CDR3 covers 15 residues. Drawing the rest from reference TRBV11-2 and TRBJ1-4, the complete variable domain is EAGVAQSPRYKIIEKRQSVAFWCNPISGHATLYWYQQILGQGPKLLIQFQNNGVVDDSQLPKDRFSAERLKGVDSTLKIQPAKLEDSAVYLCASSPNLLDNEKLFFGSGTQLSVL.

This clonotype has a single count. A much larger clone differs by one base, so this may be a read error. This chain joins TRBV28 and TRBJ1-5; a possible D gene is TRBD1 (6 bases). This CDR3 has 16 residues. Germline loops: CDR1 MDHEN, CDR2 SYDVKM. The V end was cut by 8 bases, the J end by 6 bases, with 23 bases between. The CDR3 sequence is CASEPWTDPPSQPQHF. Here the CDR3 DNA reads TGTGCCAGCGAACCTTGGACAGATCCCCCCAGTCAGCCCCAGCATTTT.

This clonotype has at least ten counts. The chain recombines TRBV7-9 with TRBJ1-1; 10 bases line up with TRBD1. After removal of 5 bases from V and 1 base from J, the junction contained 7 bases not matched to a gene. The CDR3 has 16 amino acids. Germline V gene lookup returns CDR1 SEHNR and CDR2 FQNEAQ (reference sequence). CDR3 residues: CASSPRDRGRNTEAFF. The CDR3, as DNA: TGTGCCAGCAGCCCGCGGGACAGGGGACGGAACACTGAAGCTTTCTTT.

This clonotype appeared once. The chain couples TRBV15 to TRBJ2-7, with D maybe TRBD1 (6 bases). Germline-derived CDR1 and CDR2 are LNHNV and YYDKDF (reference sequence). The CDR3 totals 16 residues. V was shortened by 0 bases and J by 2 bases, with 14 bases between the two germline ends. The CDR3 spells CATSREREQGTYEQYF. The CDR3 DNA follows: TGTGCCACCAGCAGAGAACGGGAACAGGGAACCTACGAGCAGTACTTC.

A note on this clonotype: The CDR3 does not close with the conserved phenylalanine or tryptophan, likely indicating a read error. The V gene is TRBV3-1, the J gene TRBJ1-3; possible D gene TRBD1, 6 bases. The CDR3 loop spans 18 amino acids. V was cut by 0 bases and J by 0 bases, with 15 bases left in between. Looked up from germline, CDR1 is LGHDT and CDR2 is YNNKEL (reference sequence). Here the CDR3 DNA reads TGTGCCAGCAGCCAAGAGGGGGCGGGCGGCTACTCTGGAAACACCATATATGTT. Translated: CASSQEGAGGYSGNTIYV.

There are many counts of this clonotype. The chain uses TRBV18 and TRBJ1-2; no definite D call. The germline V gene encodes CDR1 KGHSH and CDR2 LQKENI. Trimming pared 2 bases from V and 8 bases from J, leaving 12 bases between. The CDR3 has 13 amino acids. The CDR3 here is CASSPGRDGGYTF. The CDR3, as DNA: TGTGCCAGCTCACCAGGGAGGGATGGAGGCTACACCTTC.

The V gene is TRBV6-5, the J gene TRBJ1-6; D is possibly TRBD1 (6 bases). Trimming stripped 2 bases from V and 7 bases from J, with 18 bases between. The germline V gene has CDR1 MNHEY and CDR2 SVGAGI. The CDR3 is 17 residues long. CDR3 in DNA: TGTGCCAGCAGTTACACCTCGACAGGAGCCAGGAATTCACCCCTCCACTTT. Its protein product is CASSYTSTGARNSPLHF.

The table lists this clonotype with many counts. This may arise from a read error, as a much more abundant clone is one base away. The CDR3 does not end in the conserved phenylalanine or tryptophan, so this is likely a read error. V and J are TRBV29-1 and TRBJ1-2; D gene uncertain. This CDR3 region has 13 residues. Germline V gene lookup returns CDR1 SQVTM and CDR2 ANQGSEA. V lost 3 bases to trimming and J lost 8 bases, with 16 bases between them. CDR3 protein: CSVDITPGRGYTL. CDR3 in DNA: TGCAGCGTTGATATTACCCCCGGTAGAGGCTACACCCTC.

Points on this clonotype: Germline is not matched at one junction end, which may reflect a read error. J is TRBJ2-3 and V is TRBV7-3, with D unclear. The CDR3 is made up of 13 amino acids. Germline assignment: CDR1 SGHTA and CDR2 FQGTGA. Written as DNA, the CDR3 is TGTGCCAGCAGCTTATCCCACACAGATACGCGGTATTTT. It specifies CASSLSHTDTRYF.

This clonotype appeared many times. The chain's CDR3 is CASTRGSPDTQYF. The CDR3, as DNA: TGTGCCAGCACCCGAGGGAGCCCAGATACGCAGTATTTT. This rearrangement joins TRBV6-1 to TRBJ2-3; tentatively, D is TRBD2 (5 bases). V lost 7 bases, J lost 4 bases, and 12 bases lay in between. The CDR3 is 13 amino acids. CDR1 is MNHNS and CDR2 is SASEGT in the germline V gene.

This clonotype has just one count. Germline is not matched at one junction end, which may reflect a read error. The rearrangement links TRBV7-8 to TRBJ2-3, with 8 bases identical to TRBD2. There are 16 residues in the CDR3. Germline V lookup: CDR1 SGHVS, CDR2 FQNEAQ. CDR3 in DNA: TGTGCCAGCAGCTTCACCAGCGGGAGTGGTATAGATACGCAGGATTTT. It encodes CASSFTSGSGIDTQDF. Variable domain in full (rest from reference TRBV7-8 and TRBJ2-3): GAGVSQSPRYKVAKRGQDVALRCDPISGHVSLFWYQQALGQGPEFLTYFQNEAQLDKSGLPSDRFFAERPEGSVSTLKIQRTQQEDSAVYLCASSFTSGSGIDTQDFGPGTRLTVL.

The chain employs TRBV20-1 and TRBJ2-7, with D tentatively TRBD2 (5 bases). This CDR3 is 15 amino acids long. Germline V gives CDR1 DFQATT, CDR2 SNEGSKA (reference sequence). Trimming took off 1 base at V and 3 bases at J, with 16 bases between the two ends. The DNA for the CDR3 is TGCAGTGCTAGAGGTCCGAGCGGAACGTACTACGAGCAGTACTTC. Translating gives CSARGPSGTYYEQYF.

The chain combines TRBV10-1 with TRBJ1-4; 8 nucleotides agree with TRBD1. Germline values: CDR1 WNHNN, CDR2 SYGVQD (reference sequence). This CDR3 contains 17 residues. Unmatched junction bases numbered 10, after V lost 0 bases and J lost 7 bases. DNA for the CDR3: TGCGCCAGCAGTGAGTCGAAGGCGGACAGGGCCTTTGAAAAACTGTTTTTT. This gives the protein CASSESKADRAFEKLFF.

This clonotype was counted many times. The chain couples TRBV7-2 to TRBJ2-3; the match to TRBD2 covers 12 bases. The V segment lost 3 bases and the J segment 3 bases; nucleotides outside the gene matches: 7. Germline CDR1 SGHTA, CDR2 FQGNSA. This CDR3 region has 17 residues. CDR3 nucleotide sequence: TGTGCCAGCAGCTTGGGACTAGCGGGCCTGGGGACAGATACGCAGTATTTT. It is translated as CASSLGLAGLGTDTQYF.